This is a list of T cell receptor beta chains from one sample in a study of T-cell memory formation after mild COVID-19. TCRdb redid the calling of the 5' RACE reads with MiXCR, one entry per CDR3 protein. Among about 180,000 distinct CDR3 sequences, about 18% were seen once, and the ten largest hold more than 3%. The source material was PBMCs or a T cell subset sorted from them (not recorded which). The receptors here all came from a man aged 18 to 29 who had mild COVID-19 (a few samples of this study predate the infection). Cell type and time point are not known. CDR3s include the opening cysteine and the closing phenylalanine or tryptophan. A D gene is named only where the DNA matches it firmly. Clone size appears in some rows only: once, few, many, or a class for an expanded clone.

v_gene: TRBV7-2; d_gene: NA; abundance: NA; j_gene: TRBJ1-1; CDR3nt: TGTGCCAGCGGGCCCACCAAGAACACTGAAGCTTTCTTT; CDR3aa: CASGPTKNTEAFF
v_gene: TRBV20-1; d_gene: NA; abundance: NA; j_gene: TRBJ2-1; CDR3nt: TGCAGTGCTACCAAGACGATCGGGGGGCCGGGTGAGCAGTTCTTC; CDR3aa: CSATKTIGGPGEQFF
v_gene: TRBV5-1; d_gene: NA; abundance: NA; j_gene: TRBJ2-1; CDR3nt: TGCGCCAGCAGCCAGGAGGGCAGGGGCCTCAATGAGCAGTTCTTC; CDR3aa: CASSQEGRGLNEQFF
v_gene: TRBV7-3; d_gene: TRBD2; abundance: NA; j_gene: TRBJ2-5; CDR3nt: TGTGCCAGCAGCTTAATGGCGGGGGGCATAGAGACCCAGTACTTC; CDR3aa: CASSLMAGGIETQYF
v_gene: TRBV7-8; d_gene: NA; abundance: NA; j_gene: TRBJ2-2; CDR3nt: TGTGCCAGCAGGGGGGCATTAAACACCGGGGAGCTGTTTTTT; CDR3aa: CASRGALNTGELFF
v_gene: TRBV7-2; d_gene: TRBD2; abundance: NA; j_gene: TRBJ2-1; CDR3nt: TGTGCCAGCAGCTACCCGACTAGCGGGGGGGCGGGTGAGCAGTTCTTC; CDR3aa: CASSYPTSGGAGEQFF
v_gene: TRBV5-1; d_gene: NA; abundance: few; j_gene: TRBJ2-2; CDR3nt: TGCGCCAGCAGCTTTACACTCCCAGGGTCCGGGGAGCTGTTTTTT; CDR3aa: CASSFTLPGSGELFF
v_gene: TRBV5-1; d_gene: TRBD1; abundance: few; j_gene: TRBJ2-1; CDR3nt: TGCGCCAGCAGCTTGGGGGGGACAGGGGATGAGCAGTTCTTC; CDR3aa: CASSLGGTGDEQFF
v_gene: TRBV12-3/TRBV12-4; d_gene: NA; abundance: NA; j_gene: TRBJ2-3; CDR3nt: TGTGCCAGCAGCGCCCCGGATACGCAGTATTTT; CDR3aa: CASSAPDTQYF
v_gene: TRBV6-6; d_gene: NA; abundance: few; j_gene: TRBJ2-7; CDR3nt: TGTGCCAGCAGTTACCCACAGCAAGGTTACGAGCAGTACTTC; CDR3aa: CASSYPQQGYEQYF
v_gene: TRBV20-1; d_gene: NA; abundance: NA; j_gene: TRBJ1-3; CDR3nt: TGCAGTGCTGGATCAGGGGCTGGAAACACCATATATTTT; CDR3aa: CSAGSGAGNTIYF
v_gene: TRBV7-2; d_gene: NA; abundance: few; j_gene: TRBJ1-5; CDR3nt: TGTGCCAGCAGCTTAGGACCTTATAGCAATCAGCCCCAGCATTTT; CDR3aa: CASSLGPYSNQPQHF
v_gene: TRBV5-1; d_gene: NA; abundance: NA; j_gene: TRBJ2-1; CDR3nt: TGCGCCAGCAGCTTGTACACAGGGTACAATGAGCAGTTCTTC; CDR3aa: CASSLYTGYNEQFF
v_gene: TRBV29-1; d_gene: TRBD1; abundance: NA; j_gene: TRBJ2-7; CDR3nt: TGCAGCGTGCGGACAGGGGCCTACGAGCAGTACTTC; CDR3aa: CSVRTGAYEQYF
v_gene: TRBV3-1; d_gene: NA; abundance: few; j_gene: TRBJ1-2; CDR3nt: TGTGCCAGCAGCCAACTCGCGTACTATGGCTACACCTTC; CDR3aa: CASSQLAYYGYTF
v_gene: TRBV5-1; d_gene: TRBD1; abundance: NA; j_gene: TRBJ2-5; CDR3nt: TGCGCCAGCAGCTTAGAGGGGACAGGGGATGGAGAGACCCAGTACTTC; CDR3aa: CASSLEGTGDGETQYF
v_gene: TRBV12-3/TRBV12-4; d_gene: TRBD1; abundance: many; j_gene: TRBJ1-2; CDR3nt: TGTGCCAGCACCCCCACCGGACAGGGGGGGTACACCTTC; CDR3aa: CASTPTGQGGYTF
v_gene: TRBV6-6; d_gene: NA; abundance: few; j_gene: TRBJ1-2; CDR3nt: TGTGCCAGCAGTAAATCAGGCGGGACCGCAGCAACGGGAGGCTACACCTTC; CDR3aa: CASSKSGGTAATGGYTF
v_gene: TRBV4-1; d_gene: NA; abundance: few; j_gene: TRBJ2-5; CDR3nt: TGCGCCAGCTCGGAACTCAGTCAGGAGACCCAGTACTTC; CDR3aa: CASSELSQETQYF
v_gene: TRBV5-1; d_gene: NA; abundance: few; j_gene: TRBJ1-1; CDR3nt: TGCGCCAGCAGAGGGGCTGGGGGGGCGTTGAACACTGAAGCTTTCTTT; CDR3aa: CASRGAGGALNTEAFF
v_gene: TRBV12-3/TRBV12-4; d_gene: NA; abundance: few; j_gene: TRBJ1-2; CDR3nt: TGTGCCAGCACCGTATCTAATAACTATGGCTACACCTTC; CDR3aa: CASTVSNNYGYTF
v_gene: TRBV6-2/TRBV6-3; d_gene: NA; abundance: NA; j_gene: TRBJ2-7; CDR3nt: TGTGCCAGCGAGCGCGGCTCCCCCTCCTACGAGCAGTACTTC; CDR3aa: CASERGSPSYEQYF
v_gene: TRBV11-2; d_gene: NA; abundance: NA; j_gene: TRBJ1-1; CDR3nt: TGTGCCAGCAGCTTAGGGTCATACACTGAAGCTTTCTTT; CDR3aa: CASSLGSYTEAFF
v_gene: TRBV5-1; d_gene: NA; abundance: NA; j_gene: TRBJ1-2; CDR3nt: TGCGCCAGCAGCTTGGAAGGAATTAACTATGGCTACACCTTC; CDR3aa: CASSLEGINYGYTF
v_gene: TRBV28; d_gene: NA; abundance: NA; j_gene: TRBJ2-3; CDR3nt: TGTGCCAGCAGTGGTCTAGATACGCAGTATTTT; CDR3aa: CASSGLDTQYF
v_gene: TRBV12-3/TRBV12-4; d_gene: NA; abundance: NA; j_gene: TRBJ1-5; CDR3nt: TGTGCCGGTAGGGCGAGTCAGCCCCAGCATTTT; CDR3aa: CAGRASQPQHF
v_gene: TRBV6-5; d_gene: NA; abundance: NA; j_gene: TRBJ1-5; CDR3nt: TGTGCCAGCAGCAACGCGGATCAGCCCCAGCATTTT; CDR3aa: CASSNADQPQHF
v_gene: TRBV7-2; d_gene: NA; abundance: NA; j_gene: TRBJ1-5; CDR3nt: TGTGCCAGCAGCTTAGTGGCGACAGATCGACAGCCCCAGCATTTT; CDR3aa: CASSLVATDRQPQHF
v_gene: TRBV6-5; d_gene: TRBD1; abundance: NA; j_gene: TRBJ1-3; CDR3nt: TGTGCCAGCAGCGCGACAGGGCTCCTGCGAGGAAACACCATATATTTT; CDR3aa: CASSATGLLRGNTIYF
v_gene: TRBV10-3; d_gene: NA; abundance: NA; j_gene: TRBJ2-7; CDR3nt: TGTGCCATCAGTGAGCCAGGTGGCGTCCAGTACTTC; CDR3aa: CAISEPGGVQYF